This T cell receptor beta chain was recovered during a study of blood T cell repertoires in COVID-19. The study drew participants aged about 18 to 95 years from 20 to 30 US areas. Clinical history reported by participants formed the basis on which cohorts were assigned. V lost 5 bases to trimming and J lost 7 bases, with 15 bases between them. Germline V CDR1 and CDR2: MNHEY, SMNVEV (reference sequence). The CDR3 is made up of 15 amino acids. Original processing notes: Estimation of nucleated cell counts was performed using reference gene primer amplification. The repertoire was sequenced with immunoSEQ multiplex PCR; TCRdb's copy has only in-frame clones and lacks some. The DNA gave D and trimming, while V, J and clone size come from that table. The sample lists 230,000 or so clones; about 86% were seen once.

The chain has TRBV27 and TRBJ1-6, with D unresolved. This TCR derives from a woman between 50 and 59 years old with acute COVID-19. The specimen sequenced was PBMCs or T cells enriched from blood (not recorded which). CDR3 region: CASSPRPGGNSPLHF. The DNA of the CDR3 is TGTGCCAGCAGTCCCCGGCCAGGTGGGAATTCACCCCTCCACTTT.